Listed here are 10 T cell receptor beta chains from one sample, sequenced in a study of T-cell memory formation after mild COVID-19. MiXCR, applied by TCRdb to the 5' RACE reads, yields one record per CDR3 protein. The sample holds 75,000 to 95,000 distinct CDR3 sequences, around 16% seen once. Sequenced material: PBMCs or a T cell subset sorted from them (not recorded which). All receptors come from a man aged 18 to 30 who had mild COVID-19 (a few samples of this study predate the infection). Cell type and time point are not known.

This clonotype was found many times. This chain uses TRBV6-1 with TRBJ2-3; possibly TRBD1 for D (6 bases). CDR3 length: 14 residues. The germline gives CDR1 MNHNS, CDR2 SASEGT. V dropped 3 bases and J dropped 0 bases, with 7 bases sitting between them. In nucleotides, the CDR3 is TGTGCCAGCAGTGAGGGACACAGCACAGATACGCAGTATTTT. This sequence encodes CASSEGHSTDTQYF.

The chain combines TRBV6-5 with TRBJ1-1; D not certain. V was shortened by 7 bases and J by 0 bases, with 12 bases between the two germline ends. The CDR3 extends over 14 amino acids. Germline V gene data show CDR1 as MNHEY and CDR2 as SVGAGI. CDR3 sequence (DNA): TGTGCCAGCACCGAGTCGGGTTTGAACACTGAAGCTTTCTTT. This codes for CASTESGLNTEAFF.

This clonotype has a handful of counts. CDR3 loop: CASSLPPSDNEQFF. DNA for the CDR3: TGTGCCAGCAGTTTACCTCCTAGCGACAATGAGCAGTTCTTC. J is TRBJ2-1 and V is TRBV28; TRBD2 is a possible D gene (6 bases). CDR3 size: 14 residues. The ends were cut back, 2 bases at V and 5 bases at J, with 10 bases in the middle. Germline V gene sequence: CDR1 MDHEN, CDR2 SYDVKM.

This clonotype was found a few times. As DNA, the CDR3 is TGTGCCAGCAGCCAAGAGTTGGGGGGGCCATACGAGCAGTACTTC. Encoded protein: CASSQELGGPYEQYF. The genes are TRBV4-2 and TRBJ2-7, with D possibly being TRBD2 (7 bases). In germline, CDR1 is LGHNA, CDR2 YNFKEQ. The CDR3 is made up of 15 amino acids. V was shortened by 0 bases and J by 4 bases, with 13 bases between the two germline ends.

CDR3 coding DNA: TGTGCCTGGACTGTTGGGGGGACTGAAGCTTTCTTT. It is translated as CAWTVGGTEAFF. The chain employs TRBV30 and TRBJ1-1; the D gene is possibly TRBD1 (5 bases). Germline V gene data show CDR1 as GTSNPN and CDR2 as SVGIG (reference sequence). This CDR3 is 12 amino acids long. The V end lost 4 bases, the J end lost 5 bases, and 11 bases lay between the germline ends.

The gene calls are TRBV20-1 and TRBJ1-2, with unresolved D. CDR3 size: 9 residues. The V gene's germline CDR1 is DFQATT and CDR2 SNEGSKA (reference sequence). V gave up 3 bases and J gave up 8 bases, with 4 bases separating them. The CDR3 DNA reads TGCAGTGCTAGTGGCGGCTACACCTTC. It specifies CSASGGYTF.

CDR3 nucleotides: TGTGCCAGCAGCTTTTCGGGATCCTACGAGCAGTACTTC. Translating gives CASSFSGSYEQYF. The genes are TRBV5-4 and TRBJ2-7; possibly TRBD2 for D (5 bases). This CDR3 is 13 amino acids long. V shed 2 bases and J shed 1 base, with 7 bases lying between them. The V gene's germline CDR1 is SGHNT and CDR2 YYREEE (reference sequence).

This clonotype was observed at least ten times. This rearrangement joins TRBV2 to TRBJ2-7; D not resolved. From germline, CDR1 is SNHLY and CDR2 FYNNEI. CDR3 length: 15 amino acids. Trimming pared 1 base from V and 5 bases from J, leaving 15 bases between. CDR3 DNA sequence: TGTGCCAGCAGTGAAGAAAGAATGCGATTCGACGAGCAGTACGTC. This gives the protein CASSEERMRFDEQYV.

The chain joins TRBV29-1 to TRBJ2-3; D is possibly TRBD1 or TRBD2 (6 bases each). The CDR3 length is 15 residues. Germline lookup yields CDR1 SQVTM and CDR2 ANQGSEA. Trimming removed 0 bases at V and 3 bases at J, with 13 bases between. CDR3 region: CSVEDHGGLTDTQYF. The CDR3 DNA reads as TGCAGCGTTGAAGATCATGGGGGGCTGACAGATACGCAGTATTTT.

This clonotype was counted a few times. The rearrangement joins TRBV9 to TRBJ2-3; D may be TRBD1 or TRBD2 (5 bases each). The germline V gene has CDR1 SGDLS and CDR2 YYNGEE. Trimming stripped 3 bases from V and 9 bases from J, with 11 bases between. The CDR3 length is 12 residues. The CDR3 spells CASSGIEGTQYF. The CDR3 DNA follows: TGTGCCAGCAGCGGAATCGAGGGGACGCAGTATTTT. The full variable domain, with the rest looked up from reference TRBV9 and TRBJ2-3, is DSGVTQTPKHLITATGQRVTLRCSPRSGDLSVYWYQQSLDQGLQFLIQYYNGEERAKGNILERFSAQQFPDLHSELNLSSLELGDSALYFCASSGIEGTQYFGPGTRLTVL.